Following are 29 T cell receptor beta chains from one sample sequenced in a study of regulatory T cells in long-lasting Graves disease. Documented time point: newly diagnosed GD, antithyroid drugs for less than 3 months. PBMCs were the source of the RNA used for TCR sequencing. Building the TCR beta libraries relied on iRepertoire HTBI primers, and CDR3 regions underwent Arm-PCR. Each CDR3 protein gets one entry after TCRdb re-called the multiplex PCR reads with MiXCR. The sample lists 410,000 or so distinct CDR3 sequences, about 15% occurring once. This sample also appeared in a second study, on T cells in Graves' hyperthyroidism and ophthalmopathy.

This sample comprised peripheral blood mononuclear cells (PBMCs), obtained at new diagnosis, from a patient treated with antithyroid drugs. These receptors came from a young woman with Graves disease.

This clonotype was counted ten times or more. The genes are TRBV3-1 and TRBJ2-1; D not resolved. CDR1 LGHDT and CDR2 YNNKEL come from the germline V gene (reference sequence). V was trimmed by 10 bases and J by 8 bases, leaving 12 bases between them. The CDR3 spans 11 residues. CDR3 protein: CATTRNDEQFF. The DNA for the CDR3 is TGTGCCACCACCAGGAACGATGAGCAGTTCTTC.

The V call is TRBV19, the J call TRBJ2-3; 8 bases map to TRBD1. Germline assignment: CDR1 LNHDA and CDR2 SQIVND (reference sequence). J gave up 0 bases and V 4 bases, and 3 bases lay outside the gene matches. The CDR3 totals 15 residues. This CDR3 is CASSRQGSSTDTQYF. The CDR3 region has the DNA TGTGCCAGTAGTAGACAGGGGTCAAGCACAGATACGCAGTATTTT.

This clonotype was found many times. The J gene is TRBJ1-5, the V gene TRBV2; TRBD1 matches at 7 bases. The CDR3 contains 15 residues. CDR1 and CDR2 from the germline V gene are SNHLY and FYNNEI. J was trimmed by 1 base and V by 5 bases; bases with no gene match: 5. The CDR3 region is CASSLDRVSNQPQHF. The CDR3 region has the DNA TGTGCCAGCAGTTTAGACAGGGTCAGCAATCAGCCCCAGCATTTT.

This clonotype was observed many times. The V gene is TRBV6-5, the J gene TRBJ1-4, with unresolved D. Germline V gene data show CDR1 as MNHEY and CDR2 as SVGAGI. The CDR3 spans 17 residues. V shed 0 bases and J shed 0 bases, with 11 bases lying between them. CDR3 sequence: CASSYSGAGATNEKLFF. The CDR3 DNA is TGTGCCAGCAGTTACTCGGGAGCGGGCGCAACTAATGAAAAACTGTTTTTT.

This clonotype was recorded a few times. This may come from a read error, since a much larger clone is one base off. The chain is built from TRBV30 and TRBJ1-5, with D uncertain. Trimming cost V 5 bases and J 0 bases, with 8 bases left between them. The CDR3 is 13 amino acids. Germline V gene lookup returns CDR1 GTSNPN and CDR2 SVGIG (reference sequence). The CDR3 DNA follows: TGTGCCTGGGCAACCGATAGCAATCAGCCCCAGCATTTT. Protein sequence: CAWATDSNQPQHF.

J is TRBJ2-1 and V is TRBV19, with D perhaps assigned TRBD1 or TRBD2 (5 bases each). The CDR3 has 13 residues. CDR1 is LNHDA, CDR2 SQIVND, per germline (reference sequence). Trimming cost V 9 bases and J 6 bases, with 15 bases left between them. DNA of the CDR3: TGTGCCAGCACACCTGGGGGAGTCAATGAGCAGTTCTTC. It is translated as CASTPGGVNEQFF.

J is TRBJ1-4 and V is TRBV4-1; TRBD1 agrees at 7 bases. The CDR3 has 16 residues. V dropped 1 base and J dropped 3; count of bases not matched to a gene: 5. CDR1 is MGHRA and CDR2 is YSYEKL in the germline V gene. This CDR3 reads CASSQVRDRSNEKLFF. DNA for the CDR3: TGCGCCAGCAGCCAAGTTCGGGACAGATCTAATGAAAAACTGTTTTTT.

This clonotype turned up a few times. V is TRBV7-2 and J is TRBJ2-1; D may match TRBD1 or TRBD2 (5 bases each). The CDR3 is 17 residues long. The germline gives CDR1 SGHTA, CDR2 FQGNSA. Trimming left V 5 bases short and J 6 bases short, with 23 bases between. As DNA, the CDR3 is TGTGCCAGCAGCGCTCGAACCGGGACCCGGGCGGGCAATGAGCAGTTCTTC. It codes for CASSARTGTRAGNEQFF. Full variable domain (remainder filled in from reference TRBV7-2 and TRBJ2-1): GAGVSQSPSNKVTEKGKDVELRCDPISGHTALYWYRQSLGQGLEFLIYFQGNSAPDKSGLPSDRFSAERTGGSVSTLTIQRTQQEDSAVYLCASSARTGTRAGNEQFFGPGTRLTVL.

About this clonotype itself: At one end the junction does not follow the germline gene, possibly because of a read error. The chain's CDR3 is CASSQGGIDEQFF. The CDR3 region has the DNA TGCGCCAGCAGCCAGGGCGGGATCGATGAGCAGTTCTTC. The chain uses TRBV7-9 and TRBJ2-1, with D maybe TRBD2 (6 bases). The V gene's germline CDR1 is SEHNR and CDR2 FQNEAQ (reference sequence). This CDR3 contains 13 residues.

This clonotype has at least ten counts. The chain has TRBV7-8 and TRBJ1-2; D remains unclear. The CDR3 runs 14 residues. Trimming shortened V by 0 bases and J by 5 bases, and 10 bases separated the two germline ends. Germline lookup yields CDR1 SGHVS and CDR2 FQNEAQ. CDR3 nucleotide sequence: TGTGCCAGCAGCTTAGCGAGACAACGTTATGGCTACACCTTC. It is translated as CASSLARQRYGYTF.

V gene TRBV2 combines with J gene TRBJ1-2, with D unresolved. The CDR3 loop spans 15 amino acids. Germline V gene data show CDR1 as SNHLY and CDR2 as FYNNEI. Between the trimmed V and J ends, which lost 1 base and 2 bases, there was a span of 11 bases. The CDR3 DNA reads TGTGCCAGCAGTGAAGGCTACGGCAGAAACTATGGCTACACCTTC. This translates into CASSEGYGRNYGYTF.

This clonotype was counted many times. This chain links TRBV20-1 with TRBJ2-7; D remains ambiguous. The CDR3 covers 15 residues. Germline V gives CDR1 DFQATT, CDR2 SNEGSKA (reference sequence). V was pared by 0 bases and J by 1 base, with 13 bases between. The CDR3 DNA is TGCAGTGCTAGAGATGTCGCCAGGTCGTCCTACGAGCAGTACTTC. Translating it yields CSARDVARSSYEQYF.

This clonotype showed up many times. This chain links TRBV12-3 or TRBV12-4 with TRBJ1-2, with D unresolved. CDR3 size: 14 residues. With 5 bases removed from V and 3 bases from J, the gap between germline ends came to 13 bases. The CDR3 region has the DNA TGTGCCAGCAGTAGAACAAGGGTGGACTATGGCTACACCTTC. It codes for CASSRTRVDYGYTF.

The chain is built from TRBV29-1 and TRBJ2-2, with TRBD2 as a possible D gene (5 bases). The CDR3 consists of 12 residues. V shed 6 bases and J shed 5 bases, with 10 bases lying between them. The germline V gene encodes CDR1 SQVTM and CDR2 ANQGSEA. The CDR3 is CSVPRATGELFF. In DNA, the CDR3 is TGCAGCGTACCGAGGGCGACCGGGGAGCTGTTTTTT.

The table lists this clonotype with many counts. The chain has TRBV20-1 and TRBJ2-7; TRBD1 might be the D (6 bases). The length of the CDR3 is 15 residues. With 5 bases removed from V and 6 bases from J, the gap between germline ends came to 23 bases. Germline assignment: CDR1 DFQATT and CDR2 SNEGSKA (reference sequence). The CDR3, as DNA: TGCAGTGCTCCCCACCGGGACACCCCGAGGTCCGAGCAGTACTTC. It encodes CSAPHRDTPRSEQYF.

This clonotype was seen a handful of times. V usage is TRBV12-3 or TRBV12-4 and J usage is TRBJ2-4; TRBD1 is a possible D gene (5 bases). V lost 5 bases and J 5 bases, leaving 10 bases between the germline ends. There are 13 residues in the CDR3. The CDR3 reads CASSTDRENIQYF. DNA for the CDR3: TGTGCCAGCAGTACCGACAGAGAAAACATTCAGTACTTC.

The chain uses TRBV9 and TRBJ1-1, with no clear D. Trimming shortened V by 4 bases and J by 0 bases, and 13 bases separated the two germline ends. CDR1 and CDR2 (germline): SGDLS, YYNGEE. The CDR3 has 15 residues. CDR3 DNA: TGTGCCAGCAGCCCAAACATAGCCCTGAACACTGAAGCTTTCTTT. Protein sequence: CASSPNIALNTEAFF.

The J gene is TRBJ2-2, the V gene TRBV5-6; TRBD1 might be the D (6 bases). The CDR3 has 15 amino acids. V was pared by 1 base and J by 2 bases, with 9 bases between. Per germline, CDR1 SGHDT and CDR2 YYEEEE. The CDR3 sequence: CASSLMGANTGELFF. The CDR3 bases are TGTGCCAGCAGCTTGATGGGGGCAAACACCGGGGAGCTGTTTTTT.

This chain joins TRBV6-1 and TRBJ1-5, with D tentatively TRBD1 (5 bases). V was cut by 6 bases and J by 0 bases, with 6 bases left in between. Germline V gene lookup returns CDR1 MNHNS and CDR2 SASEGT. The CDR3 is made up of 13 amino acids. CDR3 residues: CASRDNSNQPQHF. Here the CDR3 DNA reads TGTGCCAGCAGGGACAATAGCAATCAGCCCCAGCATTTT.

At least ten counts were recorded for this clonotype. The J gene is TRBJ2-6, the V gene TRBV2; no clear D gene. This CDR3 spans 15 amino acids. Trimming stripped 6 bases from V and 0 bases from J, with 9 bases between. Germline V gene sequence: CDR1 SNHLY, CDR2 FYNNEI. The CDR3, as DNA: TGTGCCAGCAGCGCAGAACTCTCTGGGGCCAACGTCCTGACTTTC. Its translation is CASSAELSGANVLTF.

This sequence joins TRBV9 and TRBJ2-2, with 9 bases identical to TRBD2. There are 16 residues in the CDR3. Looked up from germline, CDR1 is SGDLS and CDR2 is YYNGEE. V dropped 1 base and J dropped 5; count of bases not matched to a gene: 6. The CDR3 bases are TGTGCCAGCAGCGTATGGAGTAGCGGGAGTACCGGGGAGCTGTTTTTT. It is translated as CASSVWSSGSTGELFF.

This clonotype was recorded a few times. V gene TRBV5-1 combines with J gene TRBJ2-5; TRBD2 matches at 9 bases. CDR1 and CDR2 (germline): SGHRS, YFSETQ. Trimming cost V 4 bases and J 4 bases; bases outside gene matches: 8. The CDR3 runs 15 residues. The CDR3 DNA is TGCGCCAGCAGCCTGTTGACTAGCGGAAGAGAGACCCAGTACTTC. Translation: CASSLLTSGRETQYF.

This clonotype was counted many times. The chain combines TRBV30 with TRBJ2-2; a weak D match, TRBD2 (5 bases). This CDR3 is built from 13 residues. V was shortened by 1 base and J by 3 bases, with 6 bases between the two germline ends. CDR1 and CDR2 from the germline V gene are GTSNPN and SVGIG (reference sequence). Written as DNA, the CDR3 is TGTGCCTGGAGTGGGGAGTACACCGGGGAGCTGTTTTTT. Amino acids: CAWSGEYTGELFF.

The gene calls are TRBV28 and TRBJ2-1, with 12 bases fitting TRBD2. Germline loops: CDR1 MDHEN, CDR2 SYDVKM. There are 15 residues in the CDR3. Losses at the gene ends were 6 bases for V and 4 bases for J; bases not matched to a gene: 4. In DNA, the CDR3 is TGTGCCAGCAGCCAAACTAGCGGGGGGTACAATGAGCAGTTCTTC. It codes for CASSQTSGGYNEQFF.

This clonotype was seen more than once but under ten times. The CDR3 is CATKGGNSPLHF. In DNA, the CDR3 is TGTGCCACTAAGGGGGGAAATTCACCCCTCCACTTT. The chain combines TRBV13 with TRBJ1-6; tentative D call: TRBD1 (6 bases). V lost 10 bases and J lost 7, with 11 bases in between. CDR1 is PRHDT, CDR2 FYEKMQ, per germline (reference sequence). The length of the CDR3 is 12 residues.

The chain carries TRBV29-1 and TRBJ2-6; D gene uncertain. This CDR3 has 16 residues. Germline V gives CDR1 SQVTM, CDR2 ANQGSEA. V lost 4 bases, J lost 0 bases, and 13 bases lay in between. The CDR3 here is CSVGGVPSSGANVLTF. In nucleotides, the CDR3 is TGCAGCGTTGGAGGAGTTCCATCCTCTGGGGCCAACGTCCTGACTTTC.

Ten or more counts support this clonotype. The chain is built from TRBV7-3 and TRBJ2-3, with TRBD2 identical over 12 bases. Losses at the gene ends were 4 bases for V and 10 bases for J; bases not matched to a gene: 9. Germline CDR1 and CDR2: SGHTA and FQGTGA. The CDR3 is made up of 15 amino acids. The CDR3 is CASSSGLAGHPAQYF. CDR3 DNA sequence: TGTGCCAGCAGCTCGGGACTAGCGGGCCACCCCGCGCAGTATTTT.

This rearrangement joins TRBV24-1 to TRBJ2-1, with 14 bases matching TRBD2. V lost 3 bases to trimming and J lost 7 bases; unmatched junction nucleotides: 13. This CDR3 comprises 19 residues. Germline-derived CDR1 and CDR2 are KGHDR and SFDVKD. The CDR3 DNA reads TGTGCCACCAGTGATCCCCAACCCCAGACTAGCGGGAGGGAGAATGAGCAGTTCTTC. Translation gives CATSDPQPQTSGRENEQFF.

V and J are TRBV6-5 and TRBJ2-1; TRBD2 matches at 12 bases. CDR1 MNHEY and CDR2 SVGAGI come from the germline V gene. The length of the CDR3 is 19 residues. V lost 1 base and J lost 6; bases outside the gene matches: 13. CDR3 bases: TGTGCCAGCAGTTACTTGGGCGCGACTAGCGGGAGAGAGGGCAATGAGCAGTTCTTC. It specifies CASSYLGATSGREGNEQFF.